These 11 T cell receptor beta chains share one sample of origin, sequenced in a study of CD8 T cells in Susac syndrome. With random hexamers, reverse transcription was performed on about 0.45 to 1 ug of RNA. TCRdb analysed the immunoSEQ multiplex PCR reads with MiXCR anew, one entry per CDR3 protein. Altogether 150,000 to 200,000 distinct CDR3 sequences are present, about 95% being singletons, with the ten largest covering approximately 0.097%. Material for sequencing was CD4+ T cells from PBMCs. These receptors all stem from a human donor with multiple sclerosis.

The V gene is TRBV29-1, the J gene TRBJ1-1; TRBD1 matches at 7 bases. The V gene end was trimmed by 7 bases and the J gene end by 3 bases; junction bases not matched to a gene: 8. From germline, CDR1 is SQVTM and CDR2 ANQGSEA. CDR3 length: 13 residues. The CDR3, as DNA: TGCAGCGCTCCGACAGGGAGTCACACTGAAGCTTTCTTT. Translation: CSAPTGSHTEAFF.

The chain couples TRBV10-2 to TRBJ2-5, with D possibly TRBD2 on 5 matching bases. Germline V gene lookup returns CDR1 WSHSY and CDR2 SAAADI. CDR3 size: 13 residues. V dropped 0 bases and J dropped 9 bases, with 11 bases sitting between them. In DNA form, the CDR3 reads TGCGCCAGCAGTGAGTCGGCCGGAGGCCCCCAGTACTTC. This sequence encodes CASSESAGGPQYF.

This sequence joins TRBV20-1 and TRBJ1-5, with D perhaps matching TRBD1 (5 bases). The CDR3 sequence is 15 residues long. Germline CDR1 is DFQATT and CDR2 is SNEGSKA (reference sequence). V gave up 0 bases and J gave up 9 bases, with 18 bases separating them. CDR3 DNA: TGCAGTGCTAGAGATCAGGGACGGGGGTTTGGGCCCCAGCATTTT. Translated: CSARDQGRGFGPQHF.

CDR3 DNA sequence: TGTGCCAGCAGCGCGGGCAGAGGTGGAATCTACGAGCAGTACTTC. This gives the protein CASSAGRGGIYEQYF. The chain combines TRBV7-9 with TRBJ2-7, with D perhaps matching TRBD2 (5 bases). The CDR3 runs to 15 residues. The ends were cut back, 5 bases at V and 3 bases at J, with 17 bases in the middle. Looked up from germline, CDR1 is SEHNR and CDR2 is FQNEAQ (reference sequence). Full variable domain (missing parts from reference TRBV7-9 and TRBJ2-7): DTGVSQNPRHKITKRGQNVTFRCDPISEHNRLYWYRQTLGQGPEFLTYFQNEAQLEKSRLLSDRFSAERPKGSFSTLEIQRTEQGDSAMYLCASSAGRGGIYEQYFGPGTRLTVT.

The chain couples TRBV4-2 to TRBJ2-7; 7 nucleotides line up with TRBD1. Looked up from germline, CDR1 is LGHNA and CDR2 is YNFKEQ. With V trimmed by 4 bases and J by 7 bases, 13 bases remained unmatched. The CDR3 runs to 15 residues. CDR3 coding DNA: TGTGCCAGCAGCCTTTTACAGGGGATCACTGGGGAGCAGTACTTC. It is translated as CASSLLQGITGEQYF.

The chain carries TRBV18 and TRBJ2-5, with TRBD2 as a possible D gene (6 bases). The germline V and J ends were trimmed by 0 bases and 1 base, with 9 bases remaining between them. From germline, CDR1 is KGHSH and CDR2 LQKENI. This CDR3 contains 15 residues. As DNA, the CDR3 is TGTGCCAGCTCACCACCGGGACTCCTCCAAGAGACCCAGTACTTC. Its protein is CASSPPGLLQETQYF.

The V call is TRBV5-1, the J call TRBJ2-5; 8 bases match TRBD2. Germline CDR1 reads SGHRS; CDR2 reads YFSETQ. This CDR3 is 14 amino acids long. The J segment lost 2 bases and the V segment lost 6 bases, leaving 6 bases of the junction unmatched. The CDR3 nucleotides read TGCGCCAGCAACATAGCGGGGCCACAAGAGACCCAGTACTTC. Protein: CASNIAGPQETQYF.

The V call is TRBV12-3 or TRBV12-4, the J call TRBJ2-4; possibly TRBD2 for D (5 bases). CDR3 size: 12 residues. Trimming pared 5 bases from V and 8 bases from J, leaving 10 bases between. CDR3 amino acids: CASSRPRDIQYF. CDR3 nucleotide sequence: TGTGCCAGCAGTCGCCCGCGGGACATTCAGTACTTC.

V and J are TRBV10-3 and TRBJ1-1; D may be TRBD1 (5 bases). CDR3 length: 14 residues. Germline assignment: CDR1 ENHRY and CDR2 SYGVKD. V gave up 7 bases and J gave up 3 bases, with 15 bases separating them. CDR3 region: CAITPGRSYTEAFF. CDR3 nucleotide sequence: TGTGCCATCACCCCGGGACGCAGTTACACTGAAGCTTTCTTT.

The chain employs TRBV12-3 or TRBV12-4 and TRBJ2-7, with a possible D match to TRBD2 (5 bases). Trimming took off 8 bases at V and 2 bases at J, with 10 bases between the two ends. The CDR3 runs 12 residues. The CDR3 sequence is CASGGFAYEQYF. As DNA, the CDR3 is TGTGCCAGCGGAGGATTCGCCTACGAGCAGTACTTC.

The CDR3 bases are TGTGCCAGTAGTTTCCTCTCGAACCGGGATGAAGCTTTCTTT. Translating it yields CASSFLSNRDEAFF. The genes are TRBV19 and TRBJ1-1; D gene uncertain. V was trimmed by 5 bases and J by 7 bases, leaving 17 bases between them. The CDR3 consists of 14 residues. Germline-derived CDR1 and CDR2 are LNHDA and SQIVND (reference sequence).